Listed below are T cell receptor beta chains from one sample, sequenced in a study of shared clonotypes between healthy human individuals. Method: immunoSEQ multiplex PCR; TCRdb's copy keeps in-frame clones and lacks some. The data show some 630,000 clones, with approximately 96% seen just once and less than 0.12% held by the top ten. The sample was naive CD8+ T cells sorted from blood. These receptors were obtained from a woman younger than 45 in good health. Each CDR3 is given with its conserved first and last residue. A D gene is named only where the DNA matches it firmly. Size values are once, few and many counts, or a class for expanded clones, and some rows have none.

clone size	D gene	J gene	V gene	CDR3 DNA	CDR3 protein
-	-	TRBJ1-5	TRBV11-3	TGTGCCAGCAGCTTTCCGCTCGGGTATAGCAAGAGCAATCAGCCCCAGCATTTT	CASSFPLGYSKSNQPQHF
-	-	TRBJ1-4	TRBV5-5	TGTGCCAGCAGCTTGTACCAGGGTAATGAAAAACTGTTTTTT	CASSLYQGNEKLFF
-	-	TRBJ2-5	TRBV9	TGTGCCAGCAGCCCCCCAATTCAAGAGACCCAGTACTTC	CASSPPIQETQYF
-	TRBD2	TRBJ2-2	TRBV7-9	TGTGCCAGCAGCCAAACCGGGACTAGGGAGTACGGGGAGCTGTTTTTT	CASSQTGTREYGELFF
-	-	TRBJ1-5	TRBV28	TGTGCCAGCAGTTTAGGAATCAGGGGCCCCAACAATCAGCCCCAGCATTTT	CASSLGIRGPNNQPQHF
-	-	TRBJ2-7	TRBV2	TGTGCCAGCAGTGAAGTTTATGGGTCCTACGAGCAGTACTTC	CASSEVYGSYEQYF
-	-	TRBJ2-1	TRBV10-1	TGCGCCAGCAGTGAAAAAGGTAGCAATGAGCAGTTCTTC	CASSEKGSNEQFF
-	-	TRBJ2-1	TRBV7-8	TGTGCCAGCAGCTTAGGTTACAGATCCACCTACAATGAGCAGTTCTTC	CASSLGYRSTYNEQFF
-	-	TRBJ1-2	TRBV20-1	TGCAGTGCGGCCGGAGGAGGCTACACCTTC	CSAAGGGYTF
-	TRBD1	TRBJ1-4	TRBV27	TGTGCCAGCAGGTTTGGTGGGACAGGGGGAAGGTTTGAAAAACTGTTTTTT	CASRFGGTGGRFEKLFF
-	TRBD1	TRBJ1-1	TRBV7-9	TGTGCCAGCAGCCTGGAAACTCACAGGGGCTCTGAAGCTTTCTTT	CASSLETHRGSEAFF
once	TRBD1	TRBJ1-2	TRBV9	TGTGCCAGCAGCGTAACAGGGGGTGGAAGCTATGGCTACACCTTC	CASSVTGGGSYGYTF
-	-	TRBJ2-1	TRBV20-1	TGCAGTGCTAGGTTGAATGAGCAGTTCTTC	CSARLNEQFF
-	-	TRBJ2-2	TRBV9	TGTGCCAGCAGCGTAGCATGGGGTACCGGGGAGCTGTTTTTT	CASSVAWGTGELFF
-	-	TRBJ2-7	TRBV11-2	TGTGCCAGCAGCTTAAAGGGCGACCAGTACTTC	CASSLKGDQYF
-	-	TRBJ2-5	TRBV4-1	TGCGCCAGCAGCCAGCGCCCCGGGGAGACCCAGTACTTC	CASSQRPGETQYF
-	TRBD1	TRBJ2-1	TRBV30	TGTGCCTGGAGTCGGACAGGGGGATACAATGAGCAGTTCTTC	CAWSRTGGYNEQFF
-	-	TRBJ2-7	TRBV28	TGTGCCAGCAGTAAAAGGGTAGGGCAGTCCGGTGTAGACGAGCAGTACTTC	CASSKRVGQSGVDEQYF
-	-	TRBJ2-7	TRBV5-4	TGTGCCAGCAGCTTCCAGCCTGACTACGAGCAGTACTTC	CASSFQPDYEQYF
-	-	TRBJ2-7	TRBV15	TGTGCCACCTCCGCGGACAGAACCTACGAGCAGTACTTC	CATSADRTYEQYF
-	-	TRBJ1-5	TRBV6-5	TGTGCCAGCAGTTACGGTAGCAATCAGCCCCAGCATTTT	CASSYGSNQPQHF
-	TRBD2	TRBJ2-1	TRBV27	TGTGCCAGCAGTTTATCAAGCGGGAGCGGCAATGAGCAGTTCTTC	CASSLSSGSGNEQFF
-	-	TRBJ2-7	TRBV6-5	TGTGCCAGCAGTACTGACCCCTACGAGCAGTACTTC	CASSTDPYEQYF
-	-	TRBJ1-5	TRBV28	TGTGCCAGCATACGAGGGCCCAATCAGCCCCAGCATTTT	CASIRGPNQPQHF
-	-	TRBJ1-1	TRBV7-9	TGTGCCAGCAGCTTAAACCCCCGGGACAAGAACACTGAAGCTTTCTTT	CASSLNPRDKNTEAFF
-	-	TRBJ1-6	TRBV5-6	TGTGCCAGCAGCTTAGGGGGAAGCAATTCACCCCTCCACTTT	CASSLGGSNSPLHF
-	-	TRBJ2-3	TRBV28	TGTGCCAGCACTTTCTCGCAGGACAGCACAGATACGCAGTATTTT	CASTFSQDSTDTQYF
-	-	TRBJ1-4	TRBV4-1	TGCGCCAGCAGCCGATGGGACGGCGGAACTAATGAAAAACTGTTTTTT	CASSRWDGGTNEKLFF
-	-	TRBJ1-2	TRBV13	TGTGCCAGCAGCCCGGGGCTGGGGAGGGACCCTAACTATGGCTACACCTTC	CASSPGLGRDPNYGYTF
-	-	TRBJ2-7	TRBV5-6	TGTGCCAGCAGCTTGGCATCACAGGGCCAGCAGTACTTC	CASSLASQGQQYF
-	-	TRBJ2-2	TRBV27	TGTGCCAGCAGCATACTTAGCGGAGAGGGGACCGGGGAGCTGTTTTTT	CASSILSGEGTGELFF
-	-	TRBJ2-5	TRBV2	TGTGCCAGCAGTCTTCCGGTACAAGAGACCCAGTACTTC	CASSLPVQETQYF
-	TRBD2	TRBJ2-5	TRBV9	TGTGCCAGCAGCGCCTCAGCGGGGGCGGGGGAGACCCAGTACTTC	CASSASAGAGETQYF
-	TRBD2	TRBJ2-5	TRBV5-4	TGTGCCAGCAGCTTGGTCGGGGGGGATGACCAAGAGACCCAGTACTTC	CASSLVGGDDQETQYF
-	TRBD1	TRBJ1-2	TRBV2	TGTGCCAGCAGTGATTGGGACAGAACAAACTATGGCTACACCTTC	CASSDWDRTNYGYTF
-	-	TRBJ1-3	TRBV9	TGTGCCAGCATGTTAGGCGACTCTGGAAACACCATATATTTT	CASMLGDSGNTIYF
-	TRBD1	TRBJ1-2	TRBV5-5	TGTGCCAGCAGCTTGGTCCAGGGACAGGGCTACACCTTC	CASSLVQGQGYTF
once	-	TRBJ1-1	TRBV7-9	TGTGCCAGCAGCCCACCGGCGGGGGACACTGAAGCTTTCTTT	CASSPPAGDTEAFF
-	TRBD2	TRBJ2-1	TRBV9	TGTGCCAGCAGCGTAGTTGACGGGAGGGCCTCCAATGAGCAGTTCTTC	CASSVVDGRASNEQFF
-	TRBD1	TRBJ1-1	TRBV13	TGTGCCAGCAGCTTATCCGAGGGGGCGCGCACTGAAGCTTTCTTT	CASSLSEGARTEAFF
-	TRBD2	TRBJ2-7	TRBV5-4	TGTGCCAGCAGCTCCGGGACTACCTACGAGCAGTACTTC	CASSSGTTYEQYF
-	-	TRBJ2-1	TRBV6-5	TGTGCCAGCAGTTACTCGATACCATCCAATGAGCAGTTCTTC	CASSYSIPSNEQFF
-	TRBD1	TRBJ2-7	TRBV9	TGTGCCAGCAGCGTAGGTGACAGGGGCTCCTACGAGCAGTACTTC	CASSVGDRGSYEQYF